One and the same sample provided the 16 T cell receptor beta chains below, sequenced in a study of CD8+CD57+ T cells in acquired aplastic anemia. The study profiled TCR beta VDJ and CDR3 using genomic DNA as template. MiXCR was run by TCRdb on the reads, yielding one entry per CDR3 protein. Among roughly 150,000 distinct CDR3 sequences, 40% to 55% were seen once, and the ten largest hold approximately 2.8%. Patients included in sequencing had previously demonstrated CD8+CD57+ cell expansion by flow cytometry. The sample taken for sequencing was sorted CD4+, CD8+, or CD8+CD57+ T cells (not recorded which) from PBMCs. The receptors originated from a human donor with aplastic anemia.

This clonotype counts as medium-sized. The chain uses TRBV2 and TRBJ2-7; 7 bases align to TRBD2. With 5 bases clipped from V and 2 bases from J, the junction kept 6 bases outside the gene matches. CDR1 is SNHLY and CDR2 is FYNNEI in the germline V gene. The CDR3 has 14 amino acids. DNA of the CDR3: TGTGCCAGCAGTCTGGGGCTAGCGGCCTACGAGCAGTACTTC. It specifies CASSLGLAAYEQYF.

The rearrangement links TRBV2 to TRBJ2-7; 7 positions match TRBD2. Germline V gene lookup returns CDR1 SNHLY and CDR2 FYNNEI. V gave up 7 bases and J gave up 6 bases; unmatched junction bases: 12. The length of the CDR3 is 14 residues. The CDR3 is CASILGTTFSEQYF. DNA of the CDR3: TGTGCCAGCATTCTCGGGACTACTTTCAGCGAGCAGTACTTC.

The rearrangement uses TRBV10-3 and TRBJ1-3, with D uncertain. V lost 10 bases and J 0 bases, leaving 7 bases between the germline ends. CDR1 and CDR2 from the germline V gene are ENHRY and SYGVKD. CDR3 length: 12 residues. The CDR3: CAKSDSGNTIYF. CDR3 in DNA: TGTGCCAAATCGGACTCTGGAAACACCATATATTTT.

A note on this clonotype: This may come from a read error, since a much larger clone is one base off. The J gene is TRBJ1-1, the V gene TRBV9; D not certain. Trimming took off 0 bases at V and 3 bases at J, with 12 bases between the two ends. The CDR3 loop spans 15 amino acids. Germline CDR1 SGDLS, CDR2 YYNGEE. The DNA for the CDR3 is TGTGCCAGCAGCGTAGATGGATTTGGGGACACTGAAGCTTTCTTT. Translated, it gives CASSVDGFGDTEAFF.

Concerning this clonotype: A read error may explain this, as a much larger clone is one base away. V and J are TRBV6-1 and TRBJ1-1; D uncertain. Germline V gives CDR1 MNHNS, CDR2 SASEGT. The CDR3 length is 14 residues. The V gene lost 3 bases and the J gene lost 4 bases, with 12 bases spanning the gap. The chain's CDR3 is CASSDRSRSTEAFF. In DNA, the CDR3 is TGTGCCAGCAGTGATCGATCGAGAAGCACTGAAGCTTTCTTT.

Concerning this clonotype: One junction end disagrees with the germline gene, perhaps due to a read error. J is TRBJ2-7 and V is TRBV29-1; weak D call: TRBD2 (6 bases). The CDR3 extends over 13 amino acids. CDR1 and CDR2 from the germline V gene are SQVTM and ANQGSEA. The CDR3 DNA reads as TGCAGCGTTGAAGATCGGGACTCCTACGGGCAGTACTTC. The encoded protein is CSVEDRDSYGQYF.

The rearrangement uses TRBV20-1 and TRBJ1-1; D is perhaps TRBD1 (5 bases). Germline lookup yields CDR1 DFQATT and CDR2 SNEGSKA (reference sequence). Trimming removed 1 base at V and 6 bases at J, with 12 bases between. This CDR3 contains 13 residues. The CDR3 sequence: CSARGAGRAEAFF. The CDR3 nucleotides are TGCAGTGCTAGAGGGGCAGGGAGGGCTGAAGCTTTCTTT.

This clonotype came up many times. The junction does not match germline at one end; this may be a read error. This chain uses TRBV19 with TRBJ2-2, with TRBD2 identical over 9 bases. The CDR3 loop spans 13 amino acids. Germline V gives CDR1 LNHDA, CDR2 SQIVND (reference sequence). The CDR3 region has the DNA TGTGCCTGTAGCGGGAGTGTTAGCGGGGAGCTGTTTTTT. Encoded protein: CACSGSVSGELFF. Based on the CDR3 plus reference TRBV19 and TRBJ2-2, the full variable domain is DGGITQSPKYLFRKEGQNVTLSCEQNLNHDAMYWYRQDPGQGLRLIYYSQIVNDFQKGDIAEGYSVSREKKESFPLTVTSAQKNPTAFYLCACSGSVSGELFFGEGSRLTVL.

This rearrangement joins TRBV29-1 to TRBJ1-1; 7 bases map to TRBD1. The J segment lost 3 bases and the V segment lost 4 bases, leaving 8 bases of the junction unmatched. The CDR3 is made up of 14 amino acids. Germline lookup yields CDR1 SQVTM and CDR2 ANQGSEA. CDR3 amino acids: CSVGSGGGHTEAFF. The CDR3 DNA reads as TGCAGCGTTGGGTCAGGGGGGGGCCACACTGAAGCTTTCTTT.

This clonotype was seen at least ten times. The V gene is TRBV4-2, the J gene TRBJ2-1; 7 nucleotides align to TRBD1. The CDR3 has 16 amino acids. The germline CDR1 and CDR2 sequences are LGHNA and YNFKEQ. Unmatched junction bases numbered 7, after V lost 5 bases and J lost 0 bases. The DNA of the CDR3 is TGTGCCAGCAGCAGAAGGGGACAGAACTCCTACAATGAGCAGTTCTTC. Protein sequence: CASSRRGQNSYNEQFF.

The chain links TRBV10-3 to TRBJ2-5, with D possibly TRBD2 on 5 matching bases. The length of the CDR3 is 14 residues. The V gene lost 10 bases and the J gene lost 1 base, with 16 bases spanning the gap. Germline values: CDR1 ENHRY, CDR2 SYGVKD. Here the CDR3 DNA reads TGTGCCACCCGGGGAAGTAGCCTCCAAGAGACCCAGTACTTC. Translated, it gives CATRGSSLQETQYF.

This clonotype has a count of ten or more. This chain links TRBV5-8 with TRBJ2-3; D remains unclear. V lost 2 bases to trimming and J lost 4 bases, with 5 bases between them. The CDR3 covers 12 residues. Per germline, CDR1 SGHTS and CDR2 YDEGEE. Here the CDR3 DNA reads TGTGCCAGCAGCTTCTTGGCAGATACGCAGTATTTT. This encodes CASSFLADTQYF.

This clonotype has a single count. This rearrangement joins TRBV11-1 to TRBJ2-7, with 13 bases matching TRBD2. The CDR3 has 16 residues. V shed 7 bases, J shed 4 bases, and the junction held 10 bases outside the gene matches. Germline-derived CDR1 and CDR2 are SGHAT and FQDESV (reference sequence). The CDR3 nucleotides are TGTGCCAGCACCGCACCGGGACTAGCGGGACGGTACGAGCAGTACTTC. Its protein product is CASTAPGLAGRYEQYF.

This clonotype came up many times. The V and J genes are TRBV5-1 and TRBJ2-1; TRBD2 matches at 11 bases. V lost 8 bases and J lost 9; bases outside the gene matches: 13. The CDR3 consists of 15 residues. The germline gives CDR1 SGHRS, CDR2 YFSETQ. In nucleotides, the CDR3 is TGCGCCAGTTGGGAGCTAGCGGGAGGTAGAGGTGAGCAGTTCTTC. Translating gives CASWELAGGRGEQFF.

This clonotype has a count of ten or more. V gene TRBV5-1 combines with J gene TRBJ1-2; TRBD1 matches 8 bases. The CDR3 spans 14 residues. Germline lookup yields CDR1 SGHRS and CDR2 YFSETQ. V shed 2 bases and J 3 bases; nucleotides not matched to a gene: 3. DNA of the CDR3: TGCGCCAGCAGCTTACTACAGGGGGACTATGGCTACACCTTC. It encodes CASSLLQGDYGYTF.

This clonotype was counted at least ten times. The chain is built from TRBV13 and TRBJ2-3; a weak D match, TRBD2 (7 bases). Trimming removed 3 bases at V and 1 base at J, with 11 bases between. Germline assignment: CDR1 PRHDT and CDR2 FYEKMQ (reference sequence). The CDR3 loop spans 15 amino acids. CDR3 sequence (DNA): TGTGCCAGCAGCTTGCCGGGGGGCGGCACAGATACGCAGTATTTT. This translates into CASSLPGGGTDTQYF. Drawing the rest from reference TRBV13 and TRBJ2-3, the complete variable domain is AAGVIQSPRHLIKEKRETATLKCYPIPRHDTVYWYQQGPGQDPQFLISFYEKMQSDKGSIPDRFSAQQFSDYHSELNMSSLELGDSALYFCASSLPGGGTDTQYFGPGTRLTVL.